Following are 26 T cell receptor beta chains from one sample sequenced in a study of CD4 T cells in relation to SARS-CoV-2 and coronaviruses. CD4+ T cells from unexposed donors were obtained before the COVID-19 pandemic (2011-2018). After roughly ten days of culture, CD4+ T cells were isolated. The antigens for these receptors are not known. Assay: immunoSEQ multiplex PCR; the TCRdb copy retains only in-frame clones and omits some. The table includes 20,000 to 25,000 clones, about 80% detected once. Source material: CD4+ T cells from PBMCs, cultured in vitro. The receptors stem from a human donor in good health.

The gene calls are TRBV3-1 (or the pseudogene TRBV3-2) and TRBJ1-1, with D perhaps matching TRBD1 (5 bases). The CDR3 extends over 12 amino acids. Germline lookup yields CDR1 LGHDT and CDR2 YNNKEL (reference sequence). Trimming pared 2 bases from V and 5 bases from J, leaving 6 bases between. The CDR3 nucleotides read TGTGCCAGCAGCCAACAGGGAACTGAAGCTTTCTTT. It is translated as CASSQQGTEAFF.

The chain employs TRBV28 and TRBJ1-5, with D uncertain. V shed 3 bases and J shed 4 bases, with 7 bases lying between them. The length of the CDR3 is 13 residues. Germline V gene lookup returns CDR1 MDHEN and CDR2 SYDVKM. The CDR3 loop reads CASSFGLNQPQHF. For the CDR3, the DNA is TGTGCCAGCAGTTTTGGTCTAAATCAGCCCCAGCATTTT.

The genes are TRBV11-2 and TRBJ2-7, with D perhaps TRBD2 (5 bases). CDR3 length: 15 amino acids. V lost 4 bases to trimming and J lost 3 bases, with 16 bases between them. Germline V gene lookup returns CDR1 SGHAT and CDR2 FQNNGV. As DNA, the CDR3 is TGTGCCAGCAGCTCCTTTTCGGGATTCGACTACGAGCAGTACTTC. Encoded protein: CASSSFSGFDYEQYF.

V is TRBV9 and J is TRBJ2-1; TRBD2 might be the D (5 bases). Germline V gene data show CDR1 as SGDLS and CDR2 as YYNGEE. The CDR3 contains 14 residues. The V end lost 0 bases, the J end lost 7 bases, and 11 bases lay between the germline ends. In DNA, the CDR3 is TGTGCCAGCAGCGTAGGTCCGGGGTGGAATGAGCAGTTCTTC. It yields the protein CASSVGPGWNEQFF. The whole variable domain, filled in from reference TRBV9 and TRBJ2-1, reads DSGVTQTPKHLITATGQRVTLRCSPRSGDLSVYWYQQSLDQGLQFLIQYYNGEERAKGNILERFSAQQFPDLHSELNLSSLELGDSALYFCASSVGPGWNEQFFGPGTRLTVL.

CDR3 protein: CATSTVNTEAFF. Here the CDR3 DNA reads TGTGCCACCTCCACAGTGAACACTGAAGCTTTCTTT. This chain uses TRBV10-3 with TRBJ1-1; D uncertain. Germline CDR1 is ENHRY and CDR2 is SYGVKD. The CDR3 contains 12 residues. V gave up 10 bases and J gave up 0 bases, with 9 bases separating them.

The chain uses TRBV2 and TRBJ2-6, with TRBD1 as a possible D gene (5 bases). The germline gives CDR1 SNHLY, CDR2 FYNNEI. The CDR3 sequence is 16 residues long. V lost 2 bases to trimming and J lost 0 bases, with 8 bases between them. The CDR3 loop is CASSERQISGANVLTF. CDR3 DNA: TGTGCCAGCAGTGAAAGACAGATCTCTGGGGCCAACGTCCTGACTTTC.

The chain employs TRBV5-4 and TRBJ2-2; 7 bases match TRBD1. V gave up 2 bases and J gave up 3 bases; unmatched junction bases: 4. Germline loops: CDR1 SGHNT, CDR2 YYREEE (reference sequence). The CDR3 is 15 residues long. The CDR3 protein is CASSFGDRDTGELFF. The CDR3 DNA reads TGTGCCAGCAGCTTCGGGGACAGAGACACCGGGGAGCTGTTTTTT.

This chain joins TRBV2 and TRBJ2-6; D is ambiguous. Germline V gives CDR1 SNHLY, CDR2 FYNNEI. V shed 6 bases and J shed 0 bases, with 3 bases lying between them. This CDR3 is 13 amino acids long. The CDR3 coding sequence is TGTGCCAGCAGCTCCTCTGGGGCCAACGTCCTGACTTTC. Amino acid sequence: CASSSSGANVLTF.

The chain links TRBV24-1 to TRBJ2-2, with a tentative D call TRBD1 (5 bases). Trimming removed 3 bases from V and 4 bases from J, with 11 bases in between. Germline values: CDR1 KGHDR, CDR2 SFDVKD. CDR3 length: 15 amino acids. This CDR3 reads CATSDPTGFTGELFF. CDR3 nucleotide sequence: TGTGCCACCAGTGATCCAACAGGTTTCACCGGGGAGCTGTTTTTT.

In this sample, this clone turned up once. The J gene is TRBJ2-7, the V gene TRBV4-2; the match to TRBD2 covers 7 bases. From germline, CDR1 is LGHNA and CDR2 YNFKEQ. The CDR3 length is 16 residues. The ends lost 4 bases at V and 3 bases at J; junction bases unmatched: 12. CDR3 loop: CASSLEGGQSYYEQYF. The DNA of the CDR3 is TGTGCCAGCAGCCTCGAGGGAGGGCAGTCTTACTACGAGCAGTACTTC.

The chain couples TRBV10-2 to TRBJ2-7, with TRBD2 identical over 10 bases. CDR1 WSHSY and CDR2 SAAADI come from the germline V gene. After removal of 6 bases from V and 2 bases from J, the junction contained 4 bases not matched to a gene. The CDR3 contains 14 residues. The CDR3 region is CASRPSGSPYEQYF. DNA of the CDR3: TGCGCCAGCAGACCTAGCGGGAGCCCCTACGAGCAGTACTTC.

This chain links TRBV10-1 with TRBJ2-7, with 8 positions matching TRBD1. The CDR3 extends over 17 amino acids. In germline, CDR1 is WNHNN, CDR2 SYGVQD (reference sequence). Trimming at V came to 3 bases and at J to 2 bases, leaving 12 bases not matched to a gene. CDR3 sequence (DNA): TGCGCCAGCAGTGAAGGGACAGGCCTCGTCCGTGCCTACGAGCAGTACTTC. It codes for CASSEGTGLVRAYEQYF.

The V and J genes are TRBV7-9 and TRBJ2-7; TRBD1 matches at 8 bases. Per the germline V gene, CDR1 is SEHNR and CDR2 is FQNEAQ (reference sequence). Trimming cost V 3 bases and J 2 bases; bases outside gene matches: 3. This CDR3 has 14 residues. CDR3 coding DNA: TGTGCCAGCAGCTTGGGACAGGAGACCTACGAGCAGTACTTC. Its protein is CASSLGQETYEQYF.

The genes are TRBV19 and TRBJ1-6, with TRBD1 matching 8 bases. Germline CDR1 and CDR2: LNHDA and SQIVND (reference sequence). The CDR3 spans 16 residues. The V and J ends lost 5 bases and 7 bases, in that order; junction bases with no gene match: 10. CDR3 sequence: CASSLSRGPGNSPLHF. The CDR3 DNA reads as TGTGCCAGTAGTCTTTCCAGGGGGCCGGGAAATTCACCCCTCCACTTT.

The chain recombines TRBV27 with TRBJ1-4; no definite D call. V lost 4 bases, J lost 8 bases, and 8 bases lay in between. CDR1 is MNHEY, CDR2 SMNVEV, per germline (reference sequence). CDR3 length equals 12 residues. The CDR3 sequence: CASSSVGEKLFF. In nucleotides, the CDR3 is TGTGCCAGCAGTTCTGTCGGAGAAAAACTGTTTTTT. The variable domain in full, with the rest retrieved from reference TRBV27 and TRBJ1-4, is EAQVTQNPRYLITVTGKKLTVTCSQNMNHEYMSWYRQDPGLGLRQIYYSMNVEVTDKGDVPEGYKVSRKEKRNFPLILESPSPNQTSLYFCASSSVGEKLFFGSGTQLSVL.

The CDR3 loop reads CASSPAPRSGSETQYF. Here the CDR3 DNA reads TGTGCCAGCAGCCCCGCCCCTCGTAGCGGGAGTGAGACCCAGTACTTC. The chain carries TRBV9 and TRBJ2-5; 9 nucleotides agree with TRBD2. The junction had 12 bases not matched to a gene; V was cut back by 4 bases and J by 5 bases. This CDR3 is built from 16 residues. Germline V gene lookup returns CDR1 SGDLS and CDR2 YYNGEE.

The chain is built from TRBV2 and TRBJ1-2, with D unresolved. Trimming left V 2 bases short and J 0 bases short, with 10 bases between. CDR3 length equals 15 residues. Per the germline V gene, CDR1 is SNHLY and CDR2 is FYNNEI. Written as DNA, the CDR3 is TGTGCCAGCAGTGAATCCGACGGCGCTAACTATGGCTACACCTTC. Protein sequence: CASSESDGANYGYTF.

This clone was counted only a few times. The chain uses TRBV18 and TRBJ1-1, with D possibly being TRBD1 (5 bases). CDR3 length equals 16 residues. Trimming stripped 1 base from V and 1 base from J, with 13 bases between. Germline assignment: CDR1 KGHSH and CDR2 LQKENI. The CDR3 DNA is TGTGCCAGCTCACCACAGTCCGACAGTAAGAACACTGAAGCTTTCTTT. Translated, it gives CASSPQSDSKNTEAFF.

The V and J genes are TRBV5-4 and TRBJ2-1; 10 bases are shared with TRBD2. Germline CDR1 and CDR2: SGHNT and YYREEE (reference sequence). V lost 4 bases, J lost 5 bases, and 9 bases stayed unmatched. The CDR3 has 16 residues. The CDR3 DNA reads TGTGCCAGCAGCCCGGGTCGGCTAGCGGGAGACAATGAGCAGTTCTTC. It translates to CASSPGRLAGDNEQFF.

The chain combines TRBV6-1 with TRBJ1-6; D unclear. The CDR3 consists of 14 residues. Trimming pared 3 bases from V and 7 bases from J, leaving 10 bases between. Per the germline V gene, CDR1 is MNHNS and CDR2 is SASEGT. CDR3 residues: CASSDIGVNSPLHF. CDR3 nucleotide sequence: TGTGCCAGCAGTGACATAGGAGTAAATTCACCCCTCCACTTT.

The chain joins TRBV4-1 to TRBJ2-5; TRBD1 or TRBD2 may be the D gene (5 bases each). The CDR3 runs to 14 residues. Trimming took 1 base from V and 1 from J, leaving 7 bases between them. Germline assignment: CDR1 MGHRA and CDR2 YSYEKL. The CDR3 DNA is TGCGCCAGCAGCCAAGGAGGGACCCAAGAGACCCAGTACTTC. It codes for CASSQGGTQETQYF.

The chain links TRBV3-1 (or the pseudogene TRBV3-2) to TRBJ1-1, with D possibly TRBD1 on 5 matching bases. V dropped 0 bases and J dropped 6 bases, with 14 bases sitting between them. The length of the CDR3 is 15 residues. The germline V gene encodes CDR1 LGHDT and CDR2 YNNKEL (reference sequence). Here the CDR3 reads CASSQDGAVPSEAFF. CDR3 nucleotide sequence: TGTGCCAGCAGCCAAGATGGGGCAGTTCCCTCTGAAGCTTTCTTT.

This rearrangement joins TRBV6-5 to TRBJ2-7; 9 bases line up with TRBD2. The CDR3 loop spans 13 amino acids. Unmatched junction bases numbered 0, after V lost 3 bases and J lost 3 bases. The germline V gene has CDR1 MNHEY and CDR2 SVGAGI. The CDR3 reads CASSYSGSYEQYF. The CDR3 region has the DNA TGTGCCAGCAGTTATAGCGGGAGCTACGAGCAGTACTTC.

This rearrangement joins TRBV24-1 to TRBJ2-1, with TRBD2 as a possible D gene (6 bases). Trimming pared 5 bases from V and 4 bases from J, leaving 14 bases between. This CDR3 spans 15 amino acids. Germline CDR1 is KGHDR and CDR2 is SFDVKD. Here the CDR3 reads CATSGGSGSYNEQFF. The DNA of the CDR3 is TGTGCCACCAGTGGGGGAAGCGGGTCTTACAATGAGCAGTTCTTC.

The gene calls are TRBV6-5 and TRBJ1-1; 7 positions agree with TRBD1. V lost 4 bases to trimming and J lost 7 bases; unmatched junction nucleotides: 6. The germline V gene has CDR1 MNHEY and CDR2 SVGAGI. This CDR3 contains 13 residues. The CDR3 reads CASSSPDRVEAFF. CDR3 nucleotide sequence: TGTGCCAGCAGTTCGCCTGACAGGGTTGAAGCTTTCTTT.

Only a few counts were recorded for this clone. This chain connects TRBV2 to TRBJ1-3; TRBD1 agrees at 8 bases. V was clipped by 7 bases and J by 4 bases; unmatched bases: 3. The length of the CDR3 is 13 residues. CDR1 and CDR2 (germline): SNHLY, FYNNEI. CDR3 region: CASTTGVGNTIYF. In nucleotides, the CDR3 is TGTGCCAGCACGACAGGGGTCGGAAACACCATATATTTT.